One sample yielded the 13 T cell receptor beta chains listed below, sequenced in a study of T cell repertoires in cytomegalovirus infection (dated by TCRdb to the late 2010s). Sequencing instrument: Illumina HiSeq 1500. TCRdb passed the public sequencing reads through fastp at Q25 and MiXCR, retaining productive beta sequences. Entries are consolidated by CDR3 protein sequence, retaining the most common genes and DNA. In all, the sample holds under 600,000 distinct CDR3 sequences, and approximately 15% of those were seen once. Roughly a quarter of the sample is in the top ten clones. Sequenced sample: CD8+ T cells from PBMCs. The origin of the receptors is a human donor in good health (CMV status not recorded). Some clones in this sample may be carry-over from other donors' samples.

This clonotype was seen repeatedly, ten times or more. The CDR3 reads CASSSYIGTGELFF. CDR3 coding DNA: TGTGCCAGCAGTTCATATATAGGGACCGGGGAGCTGTTTTTT. V is TRBV27 and J is TRBJ2-2; no firm D call. The V end was cut by 4 bases, the J end by 5 bases, with 11 bases between. CDR3 length equals 14 residues. CDR1 is MNHEY and CDR2 is SMNVEV in the germline V gene (reference sequence).

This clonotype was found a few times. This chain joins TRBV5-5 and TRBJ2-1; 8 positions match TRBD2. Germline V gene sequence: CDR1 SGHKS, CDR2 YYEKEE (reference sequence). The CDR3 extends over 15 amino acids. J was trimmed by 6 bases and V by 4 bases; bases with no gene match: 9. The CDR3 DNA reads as TGTGCCAGCAGCCCGGGACTAGGAGGGGGCAATGAGCAGTTCTTC. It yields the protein CASSPGLGGGNEQFF.

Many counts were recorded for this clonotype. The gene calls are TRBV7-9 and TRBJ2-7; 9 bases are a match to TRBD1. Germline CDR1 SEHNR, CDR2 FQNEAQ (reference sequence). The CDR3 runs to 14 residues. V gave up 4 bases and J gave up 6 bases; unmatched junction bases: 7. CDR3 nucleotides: TGTGCCAGCAGCTGGACAGGGGATGGCGGCGAGCAGTACTTC. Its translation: CASSWTGDGGEQYF.

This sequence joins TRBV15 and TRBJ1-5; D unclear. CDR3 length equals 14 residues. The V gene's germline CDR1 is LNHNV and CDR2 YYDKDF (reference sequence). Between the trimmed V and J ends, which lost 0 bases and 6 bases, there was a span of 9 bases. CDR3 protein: CATSRDRAGQPQHF. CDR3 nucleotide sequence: TGTGCCACCAGCAGAGATCGGGCGGGTCAGCCCCAGCATTTT.

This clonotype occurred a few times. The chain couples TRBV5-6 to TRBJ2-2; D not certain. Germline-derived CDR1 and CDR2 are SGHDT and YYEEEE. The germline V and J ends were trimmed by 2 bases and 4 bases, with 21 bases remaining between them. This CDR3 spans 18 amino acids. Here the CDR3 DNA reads TGTGCCAGCAGCTTAATGTGGGTTGTGGCAGGCCTCACCGGGGAGCTGTTTTTT. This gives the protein CASSLMWVVAGLTGELFF.

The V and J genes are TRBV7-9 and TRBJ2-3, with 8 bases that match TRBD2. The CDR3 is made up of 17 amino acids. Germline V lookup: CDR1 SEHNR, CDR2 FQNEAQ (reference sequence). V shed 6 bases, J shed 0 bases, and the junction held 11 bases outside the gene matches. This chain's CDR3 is CASSSVLAGPSTDTQYF. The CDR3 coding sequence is TGTGCCAGCAGTTCCGTCTTAGCGGGACCTAGCACAGATACGCAGTATTTT.

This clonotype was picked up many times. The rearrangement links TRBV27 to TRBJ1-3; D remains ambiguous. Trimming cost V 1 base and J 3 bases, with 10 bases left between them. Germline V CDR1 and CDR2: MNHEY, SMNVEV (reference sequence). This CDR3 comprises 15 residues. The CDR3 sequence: CASSLLGEGGNTIYF. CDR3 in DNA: TGTGCCAGCAGTTTATTAGGAGAGGGTGGAAACACCATATATTTT.

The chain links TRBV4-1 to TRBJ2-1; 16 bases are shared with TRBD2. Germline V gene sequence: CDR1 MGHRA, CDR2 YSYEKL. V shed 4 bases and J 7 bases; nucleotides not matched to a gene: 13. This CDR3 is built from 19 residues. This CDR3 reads CASSRGTSGGALRGNEQFF. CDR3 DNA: TGCGCCAGCAGCCGAGGGACTAGCGGGGGGGCTTTGCGTGGGAATGAGCAGTTCTTC.

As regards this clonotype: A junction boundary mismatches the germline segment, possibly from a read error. The CDR3 region is CASSSSNPRASEGQPQHF. CDR3 in DNA: TGTGCCAGCAGCTCAAGCAACCCCCGGGCCTCAGAGGGACAGCCCCAGCATTTT. The chain employs TRBV5-3 and TRBJ1-5; D not resolved. TRBV5-3 counts as an open reading frame of uncertain function. There are 18 residues in the CDR3.

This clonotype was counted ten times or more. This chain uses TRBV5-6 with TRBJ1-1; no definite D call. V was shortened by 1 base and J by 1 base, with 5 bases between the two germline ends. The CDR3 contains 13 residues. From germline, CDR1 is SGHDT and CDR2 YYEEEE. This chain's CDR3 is CASSLSPNTEAFF. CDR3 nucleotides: TGTGCCAGCAGCTTGTCCCCGAACACTGAAGCTTTCTTT. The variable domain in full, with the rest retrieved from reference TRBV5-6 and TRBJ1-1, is DAGVTQSPTHLIKTRGQQVTLRCSPKSGHDTVSWYQQALGQGPQFIFQYYEEEERQRGNFPDRFSGHQFPNYSSELNVNALLLGDSALYLCASSLSPNTEAFFGQGTRLTVV.

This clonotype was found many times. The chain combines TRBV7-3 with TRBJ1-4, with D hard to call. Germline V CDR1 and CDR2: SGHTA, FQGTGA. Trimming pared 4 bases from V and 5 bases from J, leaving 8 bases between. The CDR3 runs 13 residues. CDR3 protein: CASSSQANEKLFF. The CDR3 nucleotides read TGTGCCAGCAGCTCCCAGGCAAATGAAAAACTGTTTTTT.

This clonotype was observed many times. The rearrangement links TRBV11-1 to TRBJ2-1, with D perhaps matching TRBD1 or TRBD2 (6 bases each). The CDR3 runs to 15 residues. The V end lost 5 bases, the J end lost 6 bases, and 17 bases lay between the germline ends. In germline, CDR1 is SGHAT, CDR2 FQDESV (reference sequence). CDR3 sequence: CASSLREAGVNEQFF. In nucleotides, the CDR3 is TGTGCCAGCAGCCTGAGGGAGGCAGGGGTCAATGAGCAGTTCTTC. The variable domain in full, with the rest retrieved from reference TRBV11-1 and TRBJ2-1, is EAEVAQSPRYKITEKSQAVAFWCDPISGHATLYWYRQILGQGPELLVQFQDESVVDDSQLPKDRFSAERLKGVDSTLKIQPAELGDSAMYLCASSLREAGVNEQFFGPGTRLTVL.

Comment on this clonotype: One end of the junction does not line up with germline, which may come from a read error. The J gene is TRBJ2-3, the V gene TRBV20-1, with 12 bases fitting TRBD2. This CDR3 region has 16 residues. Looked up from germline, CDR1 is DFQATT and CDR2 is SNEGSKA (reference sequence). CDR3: CSVRPSSGGATDTQYF. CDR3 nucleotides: TGCAGTGTTAGACCCTCTAGCGGGGGGGCTACAGATACGCAGTATTTT.